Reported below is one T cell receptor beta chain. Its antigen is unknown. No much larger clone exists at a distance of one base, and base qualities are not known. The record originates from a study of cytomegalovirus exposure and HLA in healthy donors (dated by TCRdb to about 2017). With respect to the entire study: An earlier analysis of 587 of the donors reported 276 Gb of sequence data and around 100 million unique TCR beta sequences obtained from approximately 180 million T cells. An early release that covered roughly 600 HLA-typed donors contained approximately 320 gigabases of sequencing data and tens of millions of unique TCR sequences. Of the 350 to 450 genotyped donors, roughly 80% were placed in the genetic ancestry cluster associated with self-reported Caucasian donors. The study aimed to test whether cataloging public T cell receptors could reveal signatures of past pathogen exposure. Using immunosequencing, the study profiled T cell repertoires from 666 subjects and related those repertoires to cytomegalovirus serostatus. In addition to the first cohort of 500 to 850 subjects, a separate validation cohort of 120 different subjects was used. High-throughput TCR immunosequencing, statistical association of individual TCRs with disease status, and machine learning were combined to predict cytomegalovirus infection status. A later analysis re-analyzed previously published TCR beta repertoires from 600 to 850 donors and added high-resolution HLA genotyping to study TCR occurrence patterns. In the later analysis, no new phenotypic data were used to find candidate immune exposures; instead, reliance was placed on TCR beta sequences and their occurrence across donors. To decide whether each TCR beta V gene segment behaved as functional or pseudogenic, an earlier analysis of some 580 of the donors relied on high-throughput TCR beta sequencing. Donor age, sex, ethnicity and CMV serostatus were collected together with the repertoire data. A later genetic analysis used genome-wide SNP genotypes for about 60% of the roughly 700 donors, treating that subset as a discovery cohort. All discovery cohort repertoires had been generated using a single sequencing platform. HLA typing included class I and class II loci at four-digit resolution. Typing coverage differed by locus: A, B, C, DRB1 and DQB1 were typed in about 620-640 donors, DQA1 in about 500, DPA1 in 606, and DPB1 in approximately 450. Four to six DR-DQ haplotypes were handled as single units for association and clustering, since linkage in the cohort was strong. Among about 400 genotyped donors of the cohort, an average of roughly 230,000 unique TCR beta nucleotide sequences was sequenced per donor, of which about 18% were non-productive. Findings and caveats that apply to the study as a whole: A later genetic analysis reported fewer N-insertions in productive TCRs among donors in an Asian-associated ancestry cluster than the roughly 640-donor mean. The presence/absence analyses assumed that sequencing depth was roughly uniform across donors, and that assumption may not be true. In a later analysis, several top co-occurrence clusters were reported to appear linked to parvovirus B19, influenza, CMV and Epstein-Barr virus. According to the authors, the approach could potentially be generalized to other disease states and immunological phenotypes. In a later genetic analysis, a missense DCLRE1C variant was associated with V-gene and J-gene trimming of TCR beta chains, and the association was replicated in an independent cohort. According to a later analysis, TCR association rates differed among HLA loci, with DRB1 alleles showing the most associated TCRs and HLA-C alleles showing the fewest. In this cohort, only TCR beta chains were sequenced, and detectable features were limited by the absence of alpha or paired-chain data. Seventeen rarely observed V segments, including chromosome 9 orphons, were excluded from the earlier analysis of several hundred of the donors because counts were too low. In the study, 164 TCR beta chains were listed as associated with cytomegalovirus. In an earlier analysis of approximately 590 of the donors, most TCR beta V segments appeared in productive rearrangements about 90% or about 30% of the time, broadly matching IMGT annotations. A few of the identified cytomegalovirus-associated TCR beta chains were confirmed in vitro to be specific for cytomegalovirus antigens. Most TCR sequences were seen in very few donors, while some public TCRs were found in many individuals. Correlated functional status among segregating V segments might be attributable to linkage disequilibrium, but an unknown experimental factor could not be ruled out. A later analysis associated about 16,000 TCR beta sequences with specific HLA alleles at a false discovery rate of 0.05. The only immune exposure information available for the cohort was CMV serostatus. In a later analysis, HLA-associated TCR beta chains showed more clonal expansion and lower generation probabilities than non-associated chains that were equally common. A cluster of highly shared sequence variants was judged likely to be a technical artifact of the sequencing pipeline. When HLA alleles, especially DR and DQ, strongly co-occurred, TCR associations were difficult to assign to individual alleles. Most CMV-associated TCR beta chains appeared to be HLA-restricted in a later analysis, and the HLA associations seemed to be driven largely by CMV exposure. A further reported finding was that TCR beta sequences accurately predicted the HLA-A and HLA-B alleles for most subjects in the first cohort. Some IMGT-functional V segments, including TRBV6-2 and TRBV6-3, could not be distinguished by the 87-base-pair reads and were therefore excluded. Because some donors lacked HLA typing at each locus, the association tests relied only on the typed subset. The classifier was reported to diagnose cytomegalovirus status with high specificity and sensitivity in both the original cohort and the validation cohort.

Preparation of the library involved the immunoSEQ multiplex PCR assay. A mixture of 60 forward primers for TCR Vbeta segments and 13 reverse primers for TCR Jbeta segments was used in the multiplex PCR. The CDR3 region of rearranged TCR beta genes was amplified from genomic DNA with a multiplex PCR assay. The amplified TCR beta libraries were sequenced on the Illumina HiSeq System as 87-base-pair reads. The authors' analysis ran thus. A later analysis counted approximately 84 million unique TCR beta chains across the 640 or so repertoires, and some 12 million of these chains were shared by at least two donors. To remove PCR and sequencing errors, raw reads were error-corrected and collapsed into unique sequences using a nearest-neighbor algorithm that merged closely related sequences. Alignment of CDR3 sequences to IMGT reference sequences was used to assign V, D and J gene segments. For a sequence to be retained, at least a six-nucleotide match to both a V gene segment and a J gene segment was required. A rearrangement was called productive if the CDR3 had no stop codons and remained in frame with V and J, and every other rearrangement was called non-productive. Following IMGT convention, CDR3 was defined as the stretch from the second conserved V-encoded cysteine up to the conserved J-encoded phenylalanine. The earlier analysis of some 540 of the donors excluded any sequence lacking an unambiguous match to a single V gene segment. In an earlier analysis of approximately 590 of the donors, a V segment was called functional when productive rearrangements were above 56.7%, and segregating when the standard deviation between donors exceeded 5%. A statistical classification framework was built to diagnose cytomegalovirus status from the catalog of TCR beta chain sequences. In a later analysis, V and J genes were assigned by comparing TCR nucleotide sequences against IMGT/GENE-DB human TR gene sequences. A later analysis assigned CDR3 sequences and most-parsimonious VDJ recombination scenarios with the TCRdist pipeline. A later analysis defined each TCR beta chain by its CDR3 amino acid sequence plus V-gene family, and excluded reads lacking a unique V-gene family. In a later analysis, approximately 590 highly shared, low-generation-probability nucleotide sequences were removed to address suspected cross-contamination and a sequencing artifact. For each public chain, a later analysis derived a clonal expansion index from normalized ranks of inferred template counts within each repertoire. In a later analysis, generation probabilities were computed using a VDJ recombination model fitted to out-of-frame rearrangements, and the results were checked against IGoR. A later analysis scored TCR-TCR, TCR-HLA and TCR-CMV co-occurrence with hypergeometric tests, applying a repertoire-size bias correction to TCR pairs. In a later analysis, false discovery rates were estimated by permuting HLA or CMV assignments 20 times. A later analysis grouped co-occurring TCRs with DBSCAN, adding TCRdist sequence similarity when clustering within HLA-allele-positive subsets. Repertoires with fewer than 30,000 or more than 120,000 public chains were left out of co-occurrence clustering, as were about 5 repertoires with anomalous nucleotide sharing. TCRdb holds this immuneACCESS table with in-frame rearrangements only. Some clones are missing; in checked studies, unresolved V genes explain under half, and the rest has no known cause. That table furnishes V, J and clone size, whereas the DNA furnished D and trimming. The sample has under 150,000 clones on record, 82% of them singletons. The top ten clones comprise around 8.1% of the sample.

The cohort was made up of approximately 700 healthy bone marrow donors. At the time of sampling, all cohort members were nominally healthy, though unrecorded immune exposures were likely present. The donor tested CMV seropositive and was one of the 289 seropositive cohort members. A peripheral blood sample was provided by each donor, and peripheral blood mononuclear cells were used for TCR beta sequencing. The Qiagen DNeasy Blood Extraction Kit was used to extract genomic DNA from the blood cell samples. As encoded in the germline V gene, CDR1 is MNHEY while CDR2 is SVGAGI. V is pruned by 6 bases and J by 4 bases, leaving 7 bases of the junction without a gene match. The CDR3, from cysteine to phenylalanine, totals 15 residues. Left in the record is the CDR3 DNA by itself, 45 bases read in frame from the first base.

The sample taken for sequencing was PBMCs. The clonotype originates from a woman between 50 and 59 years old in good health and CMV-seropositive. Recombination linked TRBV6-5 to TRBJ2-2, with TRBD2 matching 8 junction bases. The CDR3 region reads CASRLTSAITGELFF. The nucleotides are TGTGCCAGCAGGTTGACTAGCGCCATCACCGGGGAGCTGTTTTTT.